The following is a TCR beta chain sequence with its context. As yet, its antigen is unknown. CDR1 is SSHAT, CDR2 FNYEAQ, per germline (reference sequence). Trimming took off 1 base at V and 7 bases at J, with 7 bases between the two ends. The CDR3 consists of 13 residues. Profiling relied on immunoSEQ multiplex PCR, and the TCRdb table lists in-frame clones only, not all of them. The table records fewer than 110,000 clones, roughly 87% of them present only once. The sample is drawn from a study of T cell responses to AZD1222 COVID-19 vaccine. Regarding the study as a whole: Epitopes outside B.1.351 and B.1.1.7 mutated regions reportedly drew nearly half of spike TCRs.

The sequences come from peripheral blood, collected on day 0 of AZD1222 vaccination. This chain connects TRBV7-7 to TRBJ1-4; perhaps TRBD1 as D (5 bases). The clonotype was recovered from an adult in good health. The CDR3 DNA reads as TGTGCCAGCAGCTTAGGGGGGGGTGAAAAACTGTTTTTT. Its translation: CASSLGGGEKLFF.